A selection of T cell receptor beta chains follows, all from one sample in a study of blood T cell repertoires in COVID-19. The data were produced by immunoSEQ multiplex PCR, yet TCRdb's version contains in-frame clones alone and is incomplete. The sample yields approximately 140,000 clones, roughly 78% seen once. Source material: peripheral blood. These receptors were obtained from a human donor with acute or convalescent COVID-19. The donor label of this sample is uncertain. Both conserved end residues are part of each CDR3. The D gene is left open where the match is weak. Clone size is shown for a subset of rows, as once, few, many or a class of expanded clone.

cdr3_nt	cdr3_aa	j_call	d_call	clone_size	cdr3_length	v_call
TGTGCCAGTAAAGGCAGGCCGCCGGATTCACCCCTCCACTTT	CASKGRPPDSPLHF	TRBJ1-6	NA	once	14	TRBV19
TGTGCCAGCAGTAAACAACAGGGGCAACTGTTTTTT	CASSKQQGQLFF	TRBJ1-4	TRBD1	NA	12	TRBV6-2/TRBV6-3
TGTGCCAGCAGTATTTTAGGGGCCACTGAAGCTTTCTTT	CASSILGATEAFF	TRBJ1-1	NA	NA	13	TRBV3-1/TRBV3-2
TGTGCCATCAGGCCCGGACAGGGGGCGGGGGGCTACACCTTC	CAIRPGQGAGGYTF	TRBJ1-2	TRBD1	NA	14	TRBV10-3
TGTGCCAGCAGCTGGGCGAGGGGGTACACAGATACGCAGTATTTT	CASSWARGYTDTQYF	TRBJ2-3	NA	NA	15	TRBV7-2
TGCGCCAGCAGCCGAAAGACAGGCTCTGGGGCCAACGTCCTGACTTTC	CASSRKTGSGANVLTF	TRBJ2-6	NA	few	16	TRBV4-3
TGTGCCAGCAGTAGACACCGGGACTACGAGCAGTACTTC	CASSRHRDYEQYF	TRBJ2-7	NA	NA	13	TRBV6-5
TGTGCCAGCAGTTACTCGGACAGGGGATTATATTCACCCCTCCACTTT	CASSYSDRGLYSPLHF	TRBJ1-6	TRBD1	NA	16	TRBV6-5
TGTGCCAGCTCAAGTGGGGGGAGACGTAATGAAAAACTGTTTTTT	CASSSGGRRNEKLFF	TRBJ1-4	NA	NA	15	TRBV18
TGCGCCAGCAGCTTTGGTGCACAGAACACTGAAGCTTTCTTT	CASSFGAQNTEAFF	TRBJ1-1	NA	NA	14	TRBV5-1
TGTGCCAGCTCGCCTCGAACGGGGGGCGATCCAAACATTCAGTACTTC	CASSPRTGGDPNIQYF	TRBJ2-4	NA	NA	16	TRBV18
TGTGCCAGCAGACCCGGCGGGGGAGAGGGAAAAAACATTCAGTACTTC	CASRPGGGEGKNIQYF	TRBJ2-4	TRBD2	NA	16	TRBV5-4
TGTGCCTGGAGTGTAGGGGTAAGAAATTCACCCCTCCACTTT	CAWSVGVRNSPLHF	TRBJ1-6	NA	once	14	TRBV30
TGTGCCAGCACAAGAACACAGTTCCCTAACTATGGCTACACCTTC	CASTRTQFPNYGYTF	TRBJ1-2	NA	NA	15	TRBV2
TGTGCCAGCAGCTTAGCGGGGGGGCCGTCCGGGGAGCTGTTTTTT	CASSLAGGPSGELFF	TRBJ2-2	TRBD2	few	15	TRBV11-3
TGTGCCAGCAGCTTTGGAGCGGGGGAGGCAGATACGCAGTATTTT	CASSFGAGEADTQYF	TRBJ2-3	TRBD2	NA	15	TRBV7-2
TGCGCCAGCAGCACCCCCCCCGAGGCGGGGGTCCTCACAGATACGCAGTATTTT	CASSTPPEAGVLTDTQYF	TRBJ2-3	TRBD2	NA	18	TRBV5-1
TGTGCCAGCAGCTTACGGGACAGATCTTACAATGAGCAGTTCTTC	CASSLRDRSYNEQFF	TRBJ2-1	TRBD1	NA	15	TRBV6-4
TGTGCCAGCAGCTCCCGGACTAGCGGGGGGCAAGAGACCCAGTACTTC	CASSSRTSGGQETQYF	TRBJ2-5	TRBD2	NA	16	TRBV7-3
TGTGCCAGCAGCTCCCAGTCCGGGGATACGCAGTATTTT	CASSSQSGDTQYF	TRBJ2-3	NA	NA	13	TRBV7-3
TGTGCCAGCAGTGAATGGGGGGTTTTGAACACTGAAGCTTTCTTT	CASSEWGVLNTEAFF	TRBJ1-1	NA	once	15	TRBV6-1
TGCGCCAGCAGCTTGGGGCAGGTTGACACCGGGGAGCTGTTTTTT	CASSLGQVDTGELFF	TRBJ2-2	NA	NA	15	TRBV5-1
TGTGCCAGCAGCTTAGGCGGGGGAAATAACGGCTACACCTTC	CASSLGGGNNGYTF	TRBJ1-2	NA	few	14	TRBV13
TGTGCCAGCAGCTACGGGGGACAGGGCCAGGAGACCCAGTACTTC	CASSYGGQGQETQYF	TRBJ2-5	TRBD1	NA	15	TRBV9
TGTGCCAGCAGTCAACACGCAGGGCAGAACACTGAAGCTTTCTTT	CASSQHAGQNTEAFF	TRBJ1-1	NA	NA	15	TRBV4-2
TGCGCCAGCAGCCAGGGACTAGCGGGGGGGTACACAGATACGCAGTATTTT	CASSQGLAGGYTDTQYF	TRBJ2-3	TRBD2	few	17	TRBV4-3
TGTGCCAGCAGCTTCCGGACTAGCGGGGCGCGCGAGCAGTACTTC	CASSFRTSGAREQYF	TRBJ2-7	TRBD2	NA	15	TRBV5-5
TGTGCCAGCAGCCATTACGGTAGGGGCGGCCACAATGAGCAGTTCTTC	CASSHYGRGGHNEQFF	TRBJ2-1	NA	NA	16	TRBV3-1/TRBV3-2
TGCAGCGTTGAAGAAGAGGGGGGGCCCACTGCGGCTTTCTTT	CSVEEEGGPTAAFF	TRBJ1-1	NA	NA	14	TRBV29-1
TGTGCCAGCAGCTCGGCGGCAAACTATGGCTACACCTTC	CASSSAANYGYTF	TRBJ1-2	NA	few	13	TRBV5-4
TGTGCCAGCAGTTACTCGATAATCCGGGTTGGAGGCTACACCTTC	CASSYSIIRVGGYTF	TRBJ1-2	NA	NA	15	TRBV6-2/TRBV6-3
TGTGCCAGCAGCTACTTGGGGCAGGTTCAAGAGCAGTTCTTC	CASSYLGQVQEQFF	TRBJ2-1	NA	once	14	TRBV14
TGTGCCAGCAGCCCCGGGACAAGGGCCTACGAGCAGTACTTC	CASSPGTRAYEQYF	TRBJ2-7	NA	NA	14	TRBV7-2
TGTGCCAGCACCGGTACTTGGGACAGATTCTTCTACGAGCAGTACTTC	CASTGTWDRFFYEQYF	TRBJ2-7	TRBD1	NA	16	TRBV27
TGTGCCAGCAGCCAAGTTGACAGGATTAACAATGAGCAGTTCTTC	CASSQVDRINNEQFF	TRBJ2-1	NA	NA	15	TRBV14
TGTGCCAGCATAGCGGGACAGGGTTATGGCTACACCTTC	CASIAGQGYGYTF	TRBJ1-2	TRBD1	NA	13	TRBV6-5
TGTGCCAGCAGCCAAGAAGGTGCCGGGACTAGCTCGAGTCGTACGCAGTATTTT	CASSQEGAGTSSSRTQYF	TRBJ2-3	TRBD2	many	18	TRBV3-1/TRBV3-2
TGTGCCAGCAGCTGGGGGGCAGGGGGCGCTGGGTACGAGCAGTACTTC	CASSWGAGGAGYEQYF	TRBJ2-7	TRBD1	NA	16	TRBV7-2
TGTGCCAGCAGCCCCCGGGACAGTAGCTACGAGCAGTACTTC	CASSPRDSSYEQYF	TRBJ2-7	TRBD1	NA	14	TRBV9
TGTGCCAGCAGGGGGGCAGTTGACACTGAAGCTTTCTTT	CASRGAVDTEAFF	TRBJ1-1	NA	NA	13	TRBV7-8
TGTGCCAGCAGTGAGAATTCTGCGGTCACAGATACGCAGTATTTT	CASSENSAVTDTQYF	TRBJ2-3	NA	once	15	TRBV2
TGCGCCAGCAGCCAAGGACGGAGAGATTACGTCGAGCAGTACTTC	CASSQGRRDYVEQYF	TRBJ2-7	NA	NA	15	TRBV4-1